This entry features one TCR beta chain sequence. There is no known antigen for this receptor. It has no much larger one-base neighbor in the sample; base qualities were not kept. This sample is drawn from a study of T cells in Graves' hyperthyroidism and ophthalmopathy (dated by TCRdb to about 2019). A note on the overall study: To identify TCR V-J signatures that set the groups apart, the researchers used a discovery cohort of more than 95 patients, made up of fewer than 50 with Graves' ophthalmopathy and 55 to 65 with stable Graves' hyperthyroidism. Prospective prediction of ophthalmopathy was tested in an independent validation cohort of fewer than 20 hyperthyroidism patients and around 16 patients who later progressed to ophthalmopathy. The approximately 100 discovery patients were divided at random into training and test sets in a 7:3 ratio. In addition, the study compared T-cell repertoires in thyroid tissue and in blood from about 6 Graves' hyperthyroidism patients. Once sampling was done, hyperthyroidism patients were given methimazole at a starting dose of 30 mg daily, whereas ophthalmopathy patients were given high-dose intravenous methylprednisolone. The paper describes TCR Vbeta CDR3 sequencing of 120 to 150 peripheral blood samples, made up of 43 ophthalmopathy patients, 70 to 75 hyperthyroidism patients and some 17 progressor patients. Beyond this particular receptor, the publication reports: Most expanded thyroid clonotypes (frequency above 0.001) were also detected in blood, suggesting blood repertoires may reflect thyroid immune responses. Sample size was not statistically predetermined, and investigators were not blinded to group allocation. In validation, the model predicted progression to ophthalmopathy with approximately 71% sensitivity and around 72% specificity, a median of 6.5 months before onset. Ophthalmopathy was separated from stable hyperthyroidism by a 13 V-J signature model, with about 86% sensitivity and about 81% specificity obtained in cross-validation and 80%/75% obtained in testing.

The TCR beta CDR3 regions were amplified from RNA transcripts. The TCR CDR3 was subjected to a first round of RT-PCR using the HTBI primer set and the Qiagen OneStep RT-PCR kit. A second multiplex PCR round built the libraries, followed by size selection and purification. Sequencing of the libraries was done on an Illumina HiSeq2000 using paired-end 100 bp reads. As for the original processing: SOAPnuke was used to process the raw data, removing reads that contained adapters or uncalled bases, had a mean Phred below 15, or lacked an exact match to the constant primer or identifier. High-quality paired reads were merged with COPE v1.2.5, and unique nucleotide sequences were defined as clonotypes. MiTCR v1.1 was used to align the clonotypes against IMGT TRBV, TRBD and TRBJ reference segments. Only V-J combinations with frequency above 0.0001, covering about 99% of repertoires, were analysed. The TCS score was defined as F50 (clonal expansion) divided by E x V (chaos), with BLOSUM62-based TCRdist calculated between CDR3 peptides within each V-J. Welch's t-statistics and random forest reduced 514 V-J features to fewer than 15, which were used in a naive Bayes classifier (R e1071). The similarity between thyroid and blood repertoires was quantified using the Morisita-Horn index. TCRdb reprocessed the public reads (quality trimming at Q25 with fastp, clone calling with MiXCR) and kept in-frame beta chains. Merged by CDR3 protein, the rows form single entries marked with the most common genes and DNA. These V and J calls are TCRdb output, not the study's own analysis. The sample table holds a few hundred thousand distinct CDR3 sequences, of which approximately 44% were seen once. In total, the top ten clones hold around 20% of the sample.

The study excluded patients with uncontrolled infections, other autoimmune diseases, pregnancy or lactation. Diagnoses were based on clinical symptoms, serum thyroxine and TRAb, thyroid ultrasound and orbital computed tomography. Trizol reagent was used to extract total RNA, and RNA quality was then checked on an Agilent 2100 Bioanalyzer. The receptor was isolated from an adult woman with Graves' disease, either hyperthyroidism or ophthalmopathy (not recorded which). Specimen: peripheral blood or thyroid tissue (not recorded which).

The CDR3 region has the sequence CASETVELTQPQHF. The bases read TGTGCCAGCGAAACGGTTGAACTGACCCAGCCCCAGCATTTT. The chain uses TRBV9 and TRBJ1-5; the D gene is unclear. The CDR3 sequence holds 14 residues, the cysteine and phenylalanine included. Here the CDR3 DNA is all that survives: 42 bases in frame from base 1. CDR1 and CDR2, looked up from the germline V gene, are SGDLS and YYNGEE. V is clipped by 7 bases and J by 7 bases, and the sequence between their germline boundaries is 18 bases long.